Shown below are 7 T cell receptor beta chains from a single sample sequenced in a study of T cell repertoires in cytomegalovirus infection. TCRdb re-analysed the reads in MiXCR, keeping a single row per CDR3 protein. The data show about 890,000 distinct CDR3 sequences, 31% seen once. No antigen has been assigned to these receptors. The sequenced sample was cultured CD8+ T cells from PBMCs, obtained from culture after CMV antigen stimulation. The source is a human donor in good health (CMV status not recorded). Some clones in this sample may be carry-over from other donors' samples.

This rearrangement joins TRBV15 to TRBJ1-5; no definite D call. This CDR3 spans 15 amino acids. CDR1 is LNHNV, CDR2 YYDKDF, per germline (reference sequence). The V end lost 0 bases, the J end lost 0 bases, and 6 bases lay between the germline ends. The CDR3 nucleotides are TGTGCCACCAGCAGAGATAGGTATAGCAATCAGCCCCAGCATTTT. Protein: CATSRDRYSNQPQHF.

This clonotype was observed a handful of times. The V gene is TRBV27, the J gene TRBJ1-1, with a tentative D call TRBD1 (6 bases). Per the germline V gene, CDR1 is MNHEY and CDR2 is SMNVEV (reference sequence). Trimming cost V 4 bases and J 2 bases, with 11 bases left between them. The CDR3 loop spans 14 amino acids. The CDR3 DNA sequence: TGTGCCAGCAGTTCAATAGGGGGAAACACTGAAGCTTTCTTT. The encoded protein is CASSSIGGNTEAFF.

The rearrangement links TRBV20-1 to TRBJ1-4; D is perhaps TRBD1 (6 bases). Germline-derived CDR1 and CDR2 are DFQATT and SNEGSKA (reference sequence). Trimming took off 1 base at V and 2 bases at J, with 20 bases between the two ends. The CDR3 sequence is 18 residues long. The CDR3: CSARVWDKFRGTNEKLFF. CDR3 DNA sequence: TGCAGTGCTAGAGTATGGGACAAGTTTCGAGGCACTAATGAAAAACTGTTTTTT.

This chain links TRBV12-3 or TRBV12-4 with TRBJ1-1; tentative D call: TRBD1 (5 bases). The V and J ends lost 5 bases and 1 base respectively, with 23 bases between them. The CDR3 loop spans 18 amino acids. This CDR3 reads CASSPPAGPSRENTEAFF. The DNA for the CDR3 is TGTGCCAGCAGTCCACCTGCCGGGCCTTCCAGGGAGAACACTGAAGCTTTCTTT.

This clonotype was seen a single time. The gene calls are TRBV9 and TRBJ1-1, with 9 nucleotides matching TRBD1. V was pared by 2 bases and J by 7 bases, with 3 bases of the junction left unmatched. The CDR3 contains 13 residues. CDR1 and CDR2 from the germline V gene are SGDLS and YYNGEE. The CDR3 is CASSVTGGSEAFF. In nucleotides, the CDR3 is TGTGCCAGCAGCGTTACAGGGGGCAGTGAAGCTTTCTTT.

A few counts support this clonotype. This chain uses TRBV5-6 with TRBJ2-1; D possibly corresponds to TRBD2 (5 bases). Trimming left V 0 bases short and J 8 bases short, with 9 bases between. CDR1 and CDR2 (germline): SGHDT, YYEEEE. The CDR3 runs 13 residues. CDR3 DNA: TGTGCCAGCAGCTTGGGAGGGATAGATGAGCAGTTCTTC. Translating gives CASSLGGIDEQFF. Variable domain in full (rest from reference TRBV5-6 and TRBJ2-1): DAGVTQSPTHLIKTRGQQVTLRCSPKSGHDTVSWYQQALGQGPQFIFQYYEEEERQRGNFPDRFSGHQFPNYSSELNVNALLLGDSALYLCASSLGGIDEQFFGPGTRLTVL.

The CDR3 loop is CASSQDKNQPQHF. DNA of the CDR3: TGTGCCAGCAGCCAAGATAAGAATCAGCCCCAGCATTTT. The chain couples TRBV3-1 to TRBJ1-5; D ambiguous. The V end was cut by 0 bases, the J end by 4 bases, with 4 bases between. Germline lookup yields CDR1 LGHDT and CDR2 YNNKEL (reference sequence). The CDR3 loop spans 13 amino acids.